The entry below describes one TCR beta chain. The sample comes from a study of shared clonotypes between healthy human individuals. Study details: A couple of female and three male donors aged 18 to 49 were enrolled.

Replicate PCRs run on unsorted PBMC used approximately 0.3 ug DNA, which was about 30,000 T cell genomes. In the original workflow: Filtering differed, since immunoSEQ gave only junction sequences and no quality scores. The method was immunoSEQ multiplex PCR; TCRdb's version includes in-frame clones alone and lacks a portion of them. V and J calls and clone size are copied from that table; D and trimming were computed from the DNA. The sample shows about 510,000 clones, approximately 79% of them seen only once. Germline-derived CDR1 and CDR2 are SGHTA and FQGNSA. Trimming removed 3 bases at V and 6 bases at J, with 15 bases between. This CDR3 is built from 15 residues.

The material sequenced was PBMCs. The chain combines TRBV7-2 with TRBJ2-4, with D possibly TRBD1 on 7 matching bases. This TCR came from a woman between 40 and 50 years old in good health. Some clones in this sample may be carry-over from other donors' samples. The CDR3 region is CASSLNDREANIQYF. DNA for the CDR3: TGTGCCAGCAGCTTGAACGACAGGGAGGCAAACATTCAGTACTTC.